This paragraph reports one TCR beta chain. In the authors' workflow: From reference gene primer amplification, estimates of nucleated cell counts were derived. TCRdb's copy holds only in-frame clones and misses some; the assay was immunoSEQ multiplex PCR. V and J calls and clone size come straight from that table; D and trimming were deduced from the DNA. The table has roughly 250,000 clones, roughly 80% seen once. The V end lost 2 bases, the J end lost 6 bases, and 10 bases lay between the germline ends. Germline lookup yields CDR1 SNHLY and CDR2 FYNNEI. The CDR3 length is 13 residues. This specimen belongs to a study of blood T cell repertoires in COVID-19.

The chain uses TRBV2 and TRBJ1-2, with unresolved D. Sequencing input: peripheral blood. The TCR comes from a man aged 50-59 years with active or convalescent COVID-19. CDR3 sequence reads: CASSESGKDGYTF. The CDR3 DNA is TGTGCCAGCAGTGAATCGGGGAAAGATGGCTACACCTTC.